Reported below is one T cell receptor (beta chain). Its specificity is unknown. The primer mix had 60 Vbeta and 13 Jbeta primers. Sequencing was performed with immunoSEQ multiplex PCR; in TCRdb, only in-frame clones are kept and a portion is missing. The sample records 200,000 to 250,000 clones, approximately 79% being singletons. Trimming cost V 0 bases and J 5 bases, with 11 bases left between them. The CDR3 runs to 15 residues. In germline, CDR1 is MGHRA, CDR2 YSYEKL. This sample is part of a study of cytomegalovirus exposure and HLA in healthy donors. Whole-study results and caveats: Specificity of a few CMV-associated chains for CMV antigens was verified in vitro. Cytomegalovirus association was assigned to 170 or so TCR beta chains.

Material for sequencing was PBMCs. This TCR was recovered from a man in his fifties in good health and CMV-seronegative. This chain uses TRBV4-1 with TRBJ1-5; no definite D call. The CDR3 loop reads CASSQDPQAHQPQHF. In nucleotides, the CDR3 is TGCGCCAGCAGCCAAGATCCCCAGGCGCATCAGCCCCAGCATTTT.